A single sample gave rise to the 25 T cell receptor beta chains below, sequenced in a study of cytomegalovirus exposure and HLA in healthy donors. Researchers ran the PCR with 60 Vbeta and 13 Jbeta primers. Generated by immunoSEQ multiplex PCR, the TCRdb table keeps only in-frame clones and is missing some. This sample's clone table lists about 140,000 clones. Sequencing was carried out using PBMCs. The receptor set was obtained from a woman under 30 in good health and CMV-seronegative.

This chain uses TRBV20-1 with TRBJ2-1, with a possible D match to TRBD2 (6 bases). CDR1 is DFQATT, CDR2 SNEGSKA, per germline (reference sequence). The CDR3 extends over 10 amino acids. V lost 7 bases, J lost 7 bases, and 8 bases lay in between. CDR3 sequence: CSVRGNEQFF. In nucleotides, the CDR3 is TGCAGTGTCCGGGGGAATGAGCAGTTCTTC.

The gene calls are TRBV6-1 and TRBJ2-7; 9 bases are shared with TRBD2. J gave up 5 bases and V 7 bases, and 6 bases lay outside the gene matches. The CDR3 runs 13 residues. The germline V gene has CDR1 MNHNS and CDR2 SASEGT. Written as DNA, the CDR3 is TGTGCCAGCAAATCTGTAGCGGGAGACGAGCAGTACGTC. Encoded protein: CASKSVAGDEQYV.

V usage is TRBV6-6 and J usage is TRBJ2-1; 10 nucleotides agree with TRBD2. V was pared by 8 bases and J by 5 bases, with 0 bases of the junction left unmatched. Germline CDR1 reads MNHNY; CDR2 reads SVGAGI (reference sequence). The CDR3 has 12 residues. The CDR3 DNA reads TGTGCCAGCGGACTAGCGGACAATGAGCAGTTCTTC. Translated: CASGLADNEQFF.

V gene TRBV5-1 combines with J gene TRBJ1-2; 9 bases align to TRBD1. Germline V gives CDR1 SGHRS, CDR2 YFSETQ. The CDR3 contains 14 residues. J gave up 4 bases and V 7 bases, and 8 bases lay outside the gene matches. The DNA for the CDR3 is TGCGCCAGCGGTACCGGGACAGGGCGCTATGGCTACACCTTC. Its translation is CASGTGTGRYGYTF.

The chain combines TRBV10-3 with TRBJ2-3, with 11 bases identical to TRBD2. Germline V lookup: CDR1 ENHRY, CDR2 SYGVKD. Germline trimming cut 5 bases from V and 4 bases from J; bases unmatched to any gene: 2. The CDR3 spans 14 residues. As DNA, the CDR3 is TGTGCCATCAGTCCGGGACTAGCGGCAGATACGCAGTATTTT. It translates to CAISPGLAADTQYF.

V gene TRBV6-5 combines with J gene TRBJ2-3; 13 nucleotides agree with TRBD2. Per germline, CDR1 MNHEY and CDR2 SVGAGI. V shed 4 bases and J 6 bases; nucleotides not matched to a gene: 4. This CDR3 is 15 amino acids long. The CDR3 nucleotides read TGTGCCAGCAGTTTCCGGACTAGCGGGAGTGATACGCAGTATTTT. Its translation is CASSFRTSGSDTQYF.

CDR3 loop: CSVSVQGTDTQYF. CDR3 coding DNA: TGCAGCGTTAGTGTACAGGGCACAGATACGCAGTATTTT. V usage is TRBV29-1 and J usage is TRBJ2-3; TRBD1 might be the D (5 bases). Germline CDR1 reads SQVTM; CDR2 reads ANQGSEA. The CDR3 sequence is 13 residues long. The V end was cut by 5 bases, the J end by 1 base, with 10 bases between.

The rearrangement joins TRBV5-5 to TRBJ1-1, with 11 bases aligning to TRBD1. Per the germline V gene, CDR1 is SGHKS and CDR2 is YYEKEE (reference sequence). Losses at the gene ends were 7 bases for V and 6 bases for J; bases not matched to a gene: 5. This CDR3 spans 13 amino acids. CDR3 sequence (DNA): TGTGCCAGCCTGGGACAGGGGGTAGCTGAAGCTTTCTTT. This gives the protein CASLGQGVAEAFF. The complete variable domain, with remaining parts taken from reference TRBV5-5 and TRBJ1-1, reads DAGVTQSPTHLIKTRGQQVTLRCSPISGHKSVSWYQQVLGQGPQFIFQYYEKEERGRGNFPDRFSARQFPNYSSELNVNALLLGDSALYLCASLGQGVAEAFFGQGTRLTVV.

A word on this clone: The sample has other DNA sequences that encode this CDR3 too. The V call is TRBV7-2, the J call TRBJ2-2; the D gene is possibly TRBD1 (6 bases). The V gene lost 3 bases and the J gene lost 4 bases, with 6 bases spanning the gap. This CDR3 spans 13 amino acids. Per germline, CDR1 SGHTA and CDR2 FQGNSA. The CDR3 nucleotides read TGTGCCAGCAGCTTCAGGGGCACCGGGGAGCTGTTTTTT. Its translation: CASSFRGTGELFF.

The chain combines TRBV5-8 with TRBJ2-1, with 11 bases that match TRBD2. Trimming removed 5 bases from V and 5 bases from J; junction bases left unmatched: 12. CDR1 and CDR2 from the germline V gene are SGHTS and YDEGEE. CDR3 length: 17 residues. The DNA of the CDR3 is TGTGCCAGCAGATATGAAGGAACTAGCGGGAGTAACAATGAGCAGTTCTTC. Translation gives CASRYEGTSGSNNEQFF.

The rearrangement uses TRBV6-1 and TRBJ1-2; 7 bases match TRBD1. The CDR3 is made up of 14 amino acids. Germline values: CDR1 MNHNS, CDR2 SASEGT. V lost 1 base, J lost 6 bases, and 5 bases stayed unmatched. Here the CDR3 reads CASSEVYRGDGYTF. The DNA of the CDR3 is TGTGCCAGCAGTGAAGTCTACAGGGGAGATGGCTACACCTTC.

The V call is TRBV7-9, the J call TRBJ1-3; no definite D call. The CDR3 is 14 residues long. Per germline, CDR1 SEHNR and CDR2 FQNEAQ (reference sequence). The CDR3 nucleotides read TGTGCTACAAGGCACCTCGGGTCTGGAAACACCATATATTTT. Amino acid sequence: CATRHLGSGNTIYF.

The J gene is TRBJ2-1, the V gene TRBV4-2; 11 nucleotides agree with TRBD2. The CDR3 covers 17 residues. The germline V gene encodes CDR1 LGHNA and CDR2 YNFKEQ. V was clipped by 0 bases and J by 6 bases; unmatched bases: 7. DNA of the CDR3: TGTGCCAGCAGCCAAGATGGACTAGCGGGCATGGTCAATGAGCAGTTCTTC. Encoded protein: CASSQDGLAGMVNEQFF.

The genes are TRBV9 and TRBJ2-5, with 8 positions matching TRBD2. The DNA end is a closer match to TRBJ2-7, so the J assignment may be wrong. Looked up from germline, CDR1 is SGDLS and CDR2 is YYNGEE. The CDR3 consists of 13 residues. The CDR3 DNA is TGTGCCAGCAGCGGACTAGCGACCTACGAGCAGTACTTC. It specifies CASSGLATYEQYF.

CDR3 residues: CASSFGGSSEQFF. The CDR3 DNA follows: TGTGCCAGCAGCTTTGGAGGGTCCTCTGAGCAGTTCTTC. V gene TRBV7-3 combines with J gene TRBJ2-1; D might be TRBD2 (6 bases). V shed 3 bases and J shed 9 bases, with 12 bases lying between them. This CDR3 is 13 amino acids long. The germline V gene has CDR1 SGHTA and CDR2 FQGTGA.

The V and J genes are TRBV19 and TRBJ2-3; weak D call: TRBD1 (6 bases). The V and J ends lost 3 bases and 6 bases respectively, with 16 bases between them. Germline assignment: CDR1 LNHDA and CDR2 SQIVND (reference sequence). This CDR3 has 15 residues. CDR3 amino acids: CASSMQGPMRDTQYF. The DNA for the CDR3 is TGTGCCAGTAGTATGCAGGGGCCCATGCGGGATACGCAGTATTTT.

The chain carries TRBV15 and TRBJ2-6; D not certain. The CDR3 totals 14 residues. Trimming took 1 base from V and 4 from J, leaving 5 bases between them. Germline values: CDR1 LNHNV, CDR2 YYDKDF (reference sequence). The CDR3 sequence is CATSRGQGANVLTF. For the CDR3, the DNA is TGTGCCACCAGCAGAGGTCAGGGGGCCAACGTCCTGACTTTC.

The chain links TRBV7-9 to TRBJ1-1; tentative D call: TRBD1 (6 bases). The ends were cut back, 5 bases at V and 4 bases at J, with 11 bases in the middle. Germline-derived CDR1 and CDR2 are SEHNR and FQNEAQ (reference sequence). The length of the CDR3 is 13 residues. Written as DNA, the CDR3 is TGTGCCAGCAGCCAAGGGGGTGGCACTGAAGCTTTCTTT. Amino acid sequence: CASSQGGGTEAFF. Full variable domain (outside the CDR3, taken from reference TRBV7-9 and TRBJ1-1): DTGVSQNPRHKITKRGQNVTFRCDPISEHNRLYWYRQTLGQGPEFLTYFQNEAQLEKSRLLSDRFSAERPKGSFSTLEIQRTEQGDSAMYLCASSQGGGTEAFFGQGTRLTVV.

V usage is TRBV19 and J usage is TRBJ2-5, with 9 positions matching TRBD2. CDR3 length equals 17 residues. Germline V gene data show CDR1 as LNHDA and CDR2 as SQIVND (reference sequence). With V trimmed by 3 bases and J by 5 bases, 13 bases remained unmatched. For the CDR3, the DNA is TGTGCCAGTAGTATGAGCCCCGCGACTAGCGGTTTGGAGACCCAGTACTTC. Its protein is CASSMSPATSGLETQYF. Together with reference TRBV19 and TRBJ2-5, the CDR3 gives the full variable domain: DGGITQSPKYLFRKEGQNVTLSCEQNLNHDAMYWYRQDPGQGLRLIYYSQIVNDFQKGDIAEGYSVSREKKESFPLTVTSAQKNPTAFYLCASSMSPATSGLETQYFGPGTRLLVL.

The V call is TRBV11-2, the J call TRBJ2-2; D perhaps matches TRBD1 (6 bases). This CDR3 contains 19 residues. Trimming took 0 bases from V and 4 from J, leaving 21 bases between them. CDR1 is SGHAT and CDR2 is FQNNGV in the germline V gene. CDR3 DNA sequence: TGTGCCAGCAGCTTAGATGGGTGGGGACACATAGAGCGCACCGGGGAGCTGTTTTTT. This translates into CASSLDGWGHIERTGELFF.

The CDR3 loop is CASSLEPRGNEKLFF. As DNA, the CDR3 is TGCGCCAGCAGCTTGGAGCCGCGTGGTAATGAAAAACTGTTTTTT. The V gene is TRBV5-1, the J gene TRBJ1-4, with no clear D. Trimming stripped 0 bases from V and 4 bases from J, with 10 bases between. Looked up from germline, CDR1 is SGHRS and CDR2 is YFSETQ. The CDR3 contains 15 residues.

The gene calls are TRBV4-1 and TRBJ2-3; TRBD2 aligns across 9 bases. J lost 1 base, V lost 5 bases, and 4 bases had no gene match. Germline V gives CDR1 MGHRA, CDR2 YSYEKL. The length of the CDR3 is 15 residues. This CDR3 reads CASSSSGARTDTQYF. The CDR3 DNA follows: TGCGCCAGCAGCTCTAGCGGGGCCCGCACAGATACGCAGTATTTT.

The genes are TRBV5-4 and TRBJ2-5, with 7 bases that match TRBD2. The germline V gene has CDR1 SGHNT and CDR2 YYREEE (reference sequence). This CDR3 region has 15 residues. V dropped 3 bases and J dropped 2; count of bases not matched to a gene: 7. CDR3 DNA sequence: TGTGCCAGCAGCTCTAAGCGGGACGCACAAGAGACCCAGTACTTC. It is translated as CASSSKRDAQETQYF.

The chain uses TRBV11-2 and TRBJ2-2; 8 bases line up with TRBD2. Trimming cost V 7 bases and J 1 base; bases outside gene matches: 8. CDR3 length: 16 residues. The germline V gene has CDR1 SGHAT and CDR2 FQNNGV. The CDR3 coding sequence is TGTGCCAGCACCTACAGTGCGGGAGGGAACACCGGGGAGCTGTTTTTT. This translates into CASTYSAGGNTGELFF.

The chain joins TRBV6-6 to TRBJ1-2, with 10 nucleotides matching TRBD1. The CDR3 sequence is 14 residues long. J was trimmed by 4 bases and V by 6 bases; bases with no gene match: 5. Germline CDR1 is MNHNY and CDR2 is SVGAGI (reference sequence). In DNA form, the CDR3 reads TGTGCCAGCAGCCGGGACAGGGGCTCCTATGGCTACACCTTC. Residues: CASSRDRGSYGYTF.